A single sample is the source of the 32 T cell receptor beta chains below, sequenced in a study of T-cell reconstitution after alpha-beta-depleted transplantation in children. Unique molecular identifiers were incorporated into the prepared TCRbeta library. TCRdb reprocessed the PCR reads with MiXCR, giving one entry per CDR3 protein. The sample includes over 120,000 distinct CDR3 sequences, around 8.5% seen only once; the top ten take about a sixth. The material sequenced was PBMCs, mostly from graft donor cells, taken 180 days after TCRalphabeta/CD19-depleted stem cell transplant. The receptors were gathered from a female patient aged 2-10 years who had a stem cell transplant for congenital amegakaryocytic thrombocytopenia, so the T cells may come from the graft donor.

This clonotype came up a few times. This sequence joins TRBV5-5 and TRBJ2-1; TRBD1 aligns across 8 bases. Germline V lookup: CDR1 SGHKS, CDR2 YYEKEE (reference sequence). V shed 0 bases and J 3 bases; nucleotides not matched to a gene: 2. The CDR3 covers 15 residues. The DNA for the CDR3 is TGTGCCAGCAGCTTGGGACAGGGGCACTACAATGAGCAGTTCTTC. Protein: CASSLGQGHYNEQFF.

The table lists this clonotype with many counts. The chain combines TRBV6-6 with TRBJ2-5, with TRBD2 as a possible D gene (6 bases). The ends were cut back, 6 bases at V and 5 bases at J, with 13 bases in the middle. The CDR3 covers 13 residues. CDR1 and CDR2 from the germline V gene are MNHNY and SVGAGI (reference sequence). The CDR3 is CASSRLVGETQYF. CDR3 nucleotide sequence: TGTGCCAGCAGCCGACTAGTGGGGGAGACCCAGTACTTC.

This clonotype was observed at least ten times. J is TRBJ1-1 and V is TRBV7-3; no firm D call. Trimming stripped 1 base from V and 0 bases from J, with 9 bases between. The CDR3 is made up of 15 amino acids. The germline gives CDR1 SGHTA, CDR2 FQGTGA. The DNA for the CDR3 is TGTGCCAGCAGCTTAATGTCACAGATGAACACTGAAGCTTTCTTT. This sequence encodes CASSLMSQMNTEAFF.

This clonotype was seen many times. The CDR3 sequence: CASSFGADEQYF. The DNA for the CDR3 is TGTGCCAGCAGTTTTGGAGCGGACGAGCAGTACTTC. The rearrangement uses TRBV12-3 or TRBV12-4 and TRBJ2-7; possibly TRBD2 for D (5 bases). Trimming left V 3 bases short and J 5 bases short, with 8 bases between. The CDR3 length is 12 residues.

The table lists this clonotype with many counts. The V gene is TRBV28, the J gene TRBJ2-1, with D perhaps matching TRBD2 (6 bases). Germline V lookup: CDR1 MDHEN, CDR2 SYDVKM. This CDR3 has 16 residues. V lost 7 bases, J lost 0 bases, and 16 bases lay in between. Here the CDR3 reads CASKPWDFPSYNEQFF. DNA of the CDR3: TGTGCCAGCAAGCCTTGGGACTTCCCCTCCTACAATGAGCAGTTCTTC.

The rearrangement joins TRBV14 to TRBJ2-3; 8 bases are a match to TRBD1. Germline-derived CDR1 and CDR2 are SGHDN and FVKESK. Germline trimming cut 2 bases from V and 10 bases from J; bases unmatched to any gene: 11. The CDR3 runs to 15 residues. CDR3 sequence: CASSQTGTGPGSQYF. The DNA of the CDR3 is TGTGCCAGCAGCCAAACCGGGACAGGCCCCGGTTCGCAGTATTTT.

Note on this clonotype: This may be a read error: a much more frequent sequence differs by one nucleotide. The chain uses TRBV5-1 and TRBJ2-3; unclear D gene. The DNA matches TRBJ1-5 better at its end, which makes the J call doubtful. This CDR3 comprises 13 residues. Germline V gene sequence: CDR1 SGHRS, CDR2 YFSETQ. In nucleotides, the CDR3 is TGCGCCAGCAGCTTGGGTGGGCCCGATACGCAGCATTTT. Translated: CASSLGGPDTQHF.

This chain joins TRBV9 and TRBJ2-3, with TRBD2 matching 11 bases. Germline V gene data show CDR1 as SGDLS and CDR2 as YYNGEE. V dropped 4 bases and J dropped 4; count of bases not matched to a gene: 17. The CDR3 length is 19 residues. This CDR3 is CASSPTLGLAGGAPDTQYF. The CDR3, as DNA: TGTGCCAGCAGCCCCACTCTTGGGCTAGCGGGGGGCGCGCCAGATACGCAGTATTTT.

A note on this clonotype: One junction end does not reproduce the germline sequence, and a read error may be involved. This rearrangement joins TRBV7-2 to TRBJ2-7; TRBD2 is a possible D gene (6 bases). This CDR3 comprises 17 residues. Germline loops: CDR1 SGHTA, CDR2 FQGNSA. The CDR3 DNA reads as TGTGCCAGCAGCTTAGCCGCGGGGTGGGGGGATACCTACGAGGAGTACTTC. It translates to CASSLAAGWGDTYEEYF.

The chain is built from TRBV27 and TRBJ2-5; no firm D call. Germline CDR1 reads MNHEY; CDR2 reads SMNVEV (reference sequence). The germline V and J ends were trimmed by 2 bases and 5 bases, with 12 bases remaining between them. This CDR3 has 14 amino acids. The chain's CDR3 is CASSLNGRWETQYF. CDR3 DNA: TGTGCCAGCAGTTTAAACGGGCGGTGGGAGACCCAGTACTTC.

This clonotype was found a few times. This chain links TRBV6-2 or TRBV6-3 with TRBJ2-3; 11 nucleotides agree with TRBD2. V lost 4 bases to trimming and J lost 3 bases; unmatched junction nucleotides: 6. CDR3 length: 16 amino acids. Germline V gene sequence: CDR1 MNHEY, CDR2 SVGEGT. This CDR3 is CASSFPSSGGTDTQYF. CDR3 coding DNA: TGTGCCAGCAGTTTCCCCTCTAGCGGGGGGACAGATACGCAGTATTTT.

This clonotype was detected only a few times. This chain's CDR3 is CASSWRVPGANVLTF. CDR3 sequence (DNA): TGTGCCAGCAGCTGGCGGGTGCCTGGGGCCAACGTCCTGACTTTC. The V call is TRBV7-9, the J call TRBJ2-6; the D gene is possibly TRBD2 (5 bases). V was pared by 4 bases and J by 2 bases, with 9 bases between. This CDR3 comprises 15 residues. CDR1 and CDR2 from the germline V gene are SEHNR and FQNEAQ (reference sequence).

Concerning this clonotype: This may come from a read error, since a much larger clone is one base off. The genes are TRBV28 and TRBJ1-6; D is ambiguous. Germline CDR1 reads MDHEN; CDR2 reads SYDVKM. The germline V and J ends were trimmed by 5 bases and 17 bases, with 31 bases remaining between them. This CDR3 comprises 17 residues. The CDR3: CASSHAPMADPLGPIHF. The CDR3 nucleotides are TGTGCCAGCAGTCACGCTCCTATGGCGGATCCCCTGGGCCCTATCCACTTT.

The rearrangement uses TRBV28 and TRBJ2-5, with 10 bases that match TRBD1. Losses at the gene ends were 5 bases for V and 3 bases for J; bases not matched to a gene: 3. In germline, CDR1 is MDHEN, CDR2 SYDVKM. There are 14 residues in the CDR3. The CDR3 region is CASSGTGVEETQYF. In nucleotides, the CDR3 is TGTGCCAGCAGTGGGACAGGGGTGGAAGAGACCCAGTACTTC.

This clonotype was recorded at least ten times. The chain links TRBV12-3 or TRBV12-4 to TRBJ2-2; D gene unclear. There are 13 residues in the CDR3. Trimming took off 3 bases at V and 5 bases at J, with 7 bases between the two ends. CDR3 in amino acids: CASSLERTGELFF. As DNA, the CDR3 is TGTGCCAGCAGTTTGGAGAGAACCGGGGAGCTGTTTTTT.

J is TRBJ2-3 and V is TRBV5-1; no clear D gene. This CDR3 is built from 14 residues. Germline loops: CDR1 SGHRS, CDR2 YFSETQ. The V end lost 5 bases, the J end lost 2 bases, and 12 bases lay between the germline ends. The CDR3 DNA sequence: TGCGCCAGCAGGAGGCAGCCCGTCACAGATACGCAGTATTTT. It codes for CASRRQPVTDTQYF.

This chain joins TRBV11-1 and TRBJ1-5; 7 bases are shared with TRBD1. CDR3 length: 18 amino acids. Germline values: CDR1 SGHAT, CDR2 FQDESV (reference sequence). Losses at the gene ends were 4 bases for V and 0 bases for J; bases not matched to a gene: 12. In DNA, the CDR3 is TGTGCCAGCAGCTCCTCCCGCGGGACAGCCGATAGCAATCAGCCCCAGCATTTT. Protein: CASSSSRGTADSNQPQHF.

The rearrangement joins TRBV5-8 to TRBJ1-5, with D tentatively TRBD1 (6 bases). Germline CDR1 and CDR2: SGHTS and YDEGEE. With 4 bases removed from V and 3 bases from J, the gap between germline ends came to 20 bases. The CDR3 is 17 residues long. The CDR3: CASSTGTNQNNNQPQHF. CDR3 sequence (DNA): TGTGCCAGCAGCACCGGGACAAACCAGAACAACAATCAGCCCCAGCATTTT. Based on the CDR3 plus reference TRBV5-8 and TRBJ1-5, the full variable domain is EAGVTQSPTHLIKTRGQQATLRCSPISGHTSVYWYQQALGLGLQFLLWYDEGEERNRGNFPPRFSGRQFPNYSSELNVNALELEDSALYLCASSTGTNQNNNQPQHFGDGTRLSIL.

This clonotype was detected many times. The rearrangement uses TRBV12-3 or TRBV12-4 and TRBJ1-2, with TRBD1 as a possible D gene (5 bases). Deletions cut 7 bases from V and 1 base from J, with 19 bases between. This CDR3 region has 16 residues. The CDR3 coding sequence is TGTGCCAGCACCTTAGGGACTCCCGGAGTTAACTATGGCTACACCTTC. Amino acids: CASTLGTPGVNYGYTF.

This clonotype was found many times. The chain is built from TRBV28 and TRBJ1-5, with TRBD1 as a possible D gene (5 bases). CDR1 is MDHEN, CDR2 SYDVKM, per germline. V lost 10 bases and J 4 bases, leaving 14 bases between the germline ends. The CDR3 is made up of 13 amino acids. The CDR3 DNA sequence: TGTGCCATCGGGGGACCGATTAATCAGCCCCAGCATTTT. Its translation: CAIGGPINQPQHF.

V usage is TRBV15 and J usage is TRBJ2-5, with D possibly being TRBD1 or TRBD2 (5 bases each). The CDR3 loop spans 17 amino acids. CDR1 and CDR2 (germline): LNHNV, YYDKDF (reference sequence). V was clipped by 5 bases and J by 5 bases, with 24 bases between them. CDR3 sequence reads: CATSELPGQKIRETQYF. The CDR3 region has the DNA TGTGCCACCAGCGAACTCCCGGGGCAAAAAATACGGGAGACCCAGTACTTC.

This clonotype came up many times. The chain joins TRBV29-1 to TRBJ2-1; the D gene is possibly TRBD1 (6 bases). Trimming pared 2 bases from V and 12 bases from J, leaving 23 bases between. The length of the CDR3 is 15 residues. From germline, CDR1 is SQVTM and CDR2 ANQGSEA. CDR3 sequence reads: CSVESRAGDAEGQFF. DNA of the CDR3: TGCAGCGTTGAATCCCGGGCAGGGGACGCCGAGGGGCAGTTCTTC.

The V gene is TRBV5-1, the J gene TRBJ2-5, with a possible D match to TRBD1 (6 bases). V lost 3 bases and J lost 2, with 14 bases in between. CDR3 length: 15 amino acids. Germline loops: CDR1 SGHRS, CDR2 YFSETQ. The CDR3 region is CASSSGTRIQETQYF. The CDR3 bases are TGCGCCAGCAGCTCCGGGACACGAATACAAGAGACCCAGTACTTC.

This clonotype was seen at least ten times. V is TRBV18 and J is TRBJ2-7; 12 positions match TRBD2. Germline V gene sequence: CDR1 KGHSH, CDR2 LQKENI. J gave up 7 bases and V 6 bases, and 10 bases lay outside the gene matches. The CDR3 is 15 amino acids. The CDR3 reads CASSPQLAGGDEQYF. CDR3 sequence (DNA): TGTGCCAGCTCGCCCCAACTAGCGGGGGGTGATGAGCAGTACTTC.

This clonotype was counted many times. The CDR3 loop is CASTPGNTEAFF. In DNA, the CDR3 is TGTGCCAGCACCCCCGGGAACACTGAAGCTTTCTTT. The chain is built from TRBV12-3 or TRBV12-4 and TRBJ1-1; D not certain. V was cut by 7 bases and J by 1 base, with 7 bases left in between. The CDR3 length is 12 residues.

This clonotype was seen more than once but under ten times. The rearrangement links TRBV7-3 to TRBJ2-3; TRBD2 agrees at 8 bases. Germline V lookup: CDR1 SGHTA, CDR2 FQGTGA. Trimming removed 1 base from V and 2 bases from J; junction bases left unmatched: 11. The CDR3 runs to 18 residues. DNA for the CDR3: TGTGCCAGCAGCTTAAGGGGCTCGTTTGGACTAGCCACAGATACGCAGTATTTT. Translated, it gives CASSLRGSFGLATDTQYF.

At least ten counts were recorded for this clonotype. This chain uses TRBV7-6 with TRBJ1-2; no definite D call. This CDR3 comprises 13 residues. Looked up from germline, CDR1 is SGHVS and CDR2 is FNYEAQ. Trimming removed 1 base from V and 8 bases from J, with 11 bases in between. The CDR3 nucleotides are TGTGCCAGCAGCTTAGAGGTTGCGGGGGGCTACACCTTC. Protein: CASSLEVAGGYTF.

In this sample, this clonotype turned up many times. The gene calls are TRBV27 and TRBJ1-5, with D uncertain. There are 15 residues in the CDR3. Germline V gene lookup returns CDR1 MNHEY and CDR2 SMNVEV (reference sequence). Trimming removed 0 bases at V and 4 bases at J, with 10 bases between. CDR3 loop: CASSLSGRGNQPQHF. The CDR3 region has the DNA TGTGCCAGCAGTTTATCCGGGAGAGGAAATCAGCCCCAGCATTTT.

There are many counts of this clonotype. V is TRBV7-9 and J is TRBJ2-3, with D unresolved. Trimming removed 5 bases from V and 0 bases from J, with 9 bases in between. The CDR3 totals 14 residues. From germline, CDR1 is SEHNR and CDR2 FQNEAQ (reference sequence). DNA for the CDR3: TGTGCCAGCAGCCCATTGAGTAGCACAGATACGCAGTATTTT. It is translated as CASSPLSSTDTQYF.

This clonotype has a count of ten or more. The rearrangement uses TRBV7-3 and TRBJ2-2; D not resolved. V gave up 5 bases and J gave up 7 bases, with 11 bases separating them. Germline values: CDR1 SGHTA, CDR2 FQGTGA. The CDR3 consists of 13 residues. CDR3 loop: CASSPLVHGELFF. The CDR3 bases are TGTGCCAGCAGCCCCTTAGTTCACGGGGAGCTGTTTTTT.

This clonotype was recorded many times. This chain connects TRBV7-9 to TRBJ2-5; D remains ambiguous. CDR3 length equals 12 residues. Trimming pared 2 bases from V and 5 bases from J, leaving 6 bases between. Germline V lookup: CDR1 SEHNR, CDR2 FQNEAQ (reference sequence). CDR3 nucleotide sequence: TGTGCCAGCAGCTTACAGACGGAGACCCAGTACTTC. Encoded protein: CASSLQTETQYF. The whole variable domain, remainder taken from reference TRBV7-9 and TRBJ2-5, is DTGVSQNPRHKITKRGQNVTFRCDPISEHNRLYWYRQTLGQGPEFLTYFQNEAQLEKSRLLSDRFSAERPKGSFSTLEIQRTEQGDSAMYLCASSLQTETQYFGPGTRLLVL.

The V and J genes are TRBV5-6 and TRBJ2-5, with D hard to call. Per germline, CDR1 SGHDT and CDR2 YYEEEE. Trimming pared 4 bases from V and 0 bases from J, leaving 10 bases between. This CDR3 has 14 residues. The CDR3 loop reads CASSPDWYQETQYF. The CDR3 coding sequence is TGTGCCAGCAGCCCTGATTGGTACCAAGAGACCCAGTACTTC.